The 32 T cell receptor beta chains listed next were all sequenced from one sample in a study of post-analysis software for immune sequencing data. Their cognate antigens are unknown. Study-level findings and limits: Higher frequency in patients than in controls was seen for a handful of TRBV segments, with TRBV5-6, TRBV5-1 and TRBV20-1 among them.

Built from TCR beta cDNA, the libraries had unique molecular identifiers in them. TCRdb re-derived calls from the PCR reads in MiXCR, one entry per CDR3 protein. Here the sample spans 600,000 to 700,000 distinct CDR3 sequences, 55% to 70% being singletons. Material for sequencing was blood. The source of these receptors is a girl aged 2-10 years with multiple sclerosis.

J is TRBJ1-6 and V is TRBV5-6, with TRBD1 matching over 9 bases. CDR1 SGHDT and CDR2 YYEEEE come from the germline V gene. CDR3 length: 15 residues. V shed 4 bases, J shed 7 bases, and the junction held 6 bases outside the gene matches. The CDR3 region is CASSPSDRGNSPLHF. In DNA, the CDR3 is TGTGCCAGCAGCCCATCAGACAGGGGGAATTCACCCCTCCACTTT.

The chain couples TRBV29-1 to TRBJ2-5; TRBD1 matches 10 bases. The CDR3 loop spans 15 amino acids. The V gene end was trimmed by 6 bases and the J gene end by 3 bases; junction bases not matched to a gene: 10. Germline lookup yields CDR1 SQVTM and CDR2 ANQGSEA. CDR3 sequence (DNA): TGCAGCGTGGGAAGACGTGGGACAGGGGAAGAGACCCAGTACTTC. It translates to CSVGRRGTGEETQYF.

V usage is TRBV12-3 or TRBV12-4 and J usage is TRBJ2-1; D not certain. Trimming left V 3 bases short and J 5 bases short, with 5 bases between. The CDR3 loop spans 12 amino acids. This CDR3 reads CASSFRHNEQFF. CDR3 coding DNA: TGTGCCAGCAGTTTTAGGCACAATGAGCAGTTCTTC.

This sequence joins TRBV6-6 and TRBJ1-1, with a possible D match to TRBD1 (6 bases). Per the germline V gene, CDR1 is MNHNY and CDR2 is SVGAGI (reference sequence). The CDR3 covers 13 residues. The V and J ends lost 6 bases and 1 base respectively, with 9 bases between them. The chain's CDR3 is CASREGGNTEAFF. The CDR3 DNA reads TGTGCCAGCAGGGAAGGGGGGAACACTGAAGCTTTCTTT.

The chain uses TRBV7-9 and TRBJ2-3; tentatively, D is TRBD2 (5 bases). Germline V gene sequence: CDR1 SEHNR, CDR2 FQNEAQ (reference sequence). Deletions cut 5 bases from V and 0 bases from J, with 15 bases between. The CDR3 covers 16 residues. CDR3 loop: CASSQPRGYSTDTQYF. The CDR3 DNA reads TGTGCCAGCAGCCAACCACGCGGGTATAGCACAGATACGCAGTATTTT.

The chain has TRBV6-5 and TRBJ2-5; TRBD1 might be the D (5 bases). CDR1 is MNHEY, CDR2 SVGAGI, per germline. The CDR3 has 15 amino acids. V lost 6 bases and J lost 4, with 18 bases in between. CDR3 sequence: CASSRGRGRGETQYF. The CDR3 bases are TGTGCCAGCAGCCGCGGAAGGGGTAGGGGAGAGACCCAGTACTTC.

This clonotype occurred a few times. The chain links TRBV29-1 to TRBJ2-3; 9 positions match TRBD2. The V segment lost 6 bases and the J segment 2 bases; nucleotides outside the gene matches: 12. The length of the CDR3 is 16 residues. CDR1 and CDR2 (germline): SQVTM, ANQGSEA. CDR3 sequence: CSVSPELAGVTDTQYF. The CDR3 region has the DNA TGCAGCGTCTCACCCGAATTAGCGGGGGTCACAGATACGCAGTATTTT.

In DNA, the CDR3 is TGCGCCAGCAGCCAAGGTGGGAAGGGGGGGTGGTTCTTC. Residues: CASSQGGKGGWFF. The rearrangement links TRBV4-1 to TRBJ2-1, with D possibly matching TRBD2 (7 bases). Germline V CDR1 and CDR2: MGHRA, YSYEKL. This CDR3 has 13 amino acids. Trimming took off 1 base at V and 15 bases at J, with 16 bases between the two ends.

This chain joins TRBV20-1 and TRBJ1-2; 8 bases align to TRBD1. The CDR3 covers 15 residues. Germline assignment: CDR1 DFQATT and CDR2 SNEGSKA (reference sequence). V was clipped by 4 bases and J by 8 bases; unmatched bases: 15. As DNA, the CDR3 is TGCAGTGCTAAGGCCCAGGGGGCTGTTTTGCGAGGCTACACCTTC. Protein sequence: CSAKAQGAVLRGYTF.

The chain recombines TRBV5-5 with TRBJ1-1; unclear D gene. This CDR3 is 14 amino acids long. V was shortened by 2 bases and J by 1 base, with 9 bases between the two germline ends. Germline CDR1 SGHKS, CDR2 YYEKEE (reference sequence). Written as DNA, the CDR3 is TGTGCCAGCAGCTTCTTGAGGACGAACACTGAAGCTTTCTTT. Residues: CASSFLRTNTEAFF.

A remark on this clonotype: The junction differs from germline at one of its ends, possibly a read error. V is TRBV2 and J is TRBJ2-7; TRBD1 matches at 8 bases. The CDR3 length is 14 residues. Per germline, CDR1 SNHLY and CDR2 FYNNEI. CDR3 nucleotides: TGTGCCAGCAGCGGACAGGGCGCCACCTACGAACAGTACTTC. Its translation: CASSGQGATYEQYF.

This chain joins TRBV10-3 and TRBJ2-1; tentatively, D is TRBD2 (5 bases). This CDR3 contains 12 residues. CDR1 and CDR2 from the germline V gene are ENHRY and SYGVKD. Between the trimmed V and J ends, which lost 4 bases and 10 bases, there was a span of 11 bases. The CDR3 nucleotides are TGTGCCATCAGTGGGGCCGGGATGGAGCAGTTCTTC. This sequence encodes CAISGAGMEQFF.

V gene TRBV15 combines with J gene TRBJ1-4, with D hard to call. In germline, CDR1 is LNHNV, CDR2 YYDKDF (reference sequence). Trimming stripped 6 bases from V and 8 bases from J, with 7 bases between. The CDR3 extends over 11 amino acids. DNA of the CDR3: TGTGCCACCAGGGTTACCGAAAAACTGTTTTTT. It translates to CATRVTEKLFF.

This clonotype occurred a few times. The rearrangement links TRBV29-1 to TRBJ2-5, with 11 bases that match TRBD1. Germline V gives CDR1 SQVTM, CDR2 ANQGSEA. J lost 4 bases, V lost 6 bases, and 7 bases had no gene match. The CDR3 extends over 14 amino acids. CDR3 protein: CSVGTGGVRETQYF. In DNA form, the CDR3 reads TGCAGCGTAGGGACAGGGGGAGTCAGAGAGACCCAGTACTTC.

The chain recombines TRBV5-1 with TRBJ2-7, with no clear D. With 0 bases removed from V and 3 bases from J, the gap between germline ends came to 7 bases. Germline V gene sequence: CDR1 SGHRS, CDR2 YFSETQ. The CDR3 has 13 residues. The CDR3: CASSLGHYYEQYF. The CDR3 coding sequence is TGCGCCAGCAGCTTGGGACACTACTACGAGCAGTACTTC.

The chain couples TRBV7-9 to TRBJ1-5, with TRBD1 as a possible D gene (5 bases). CDR3 length: 14 amino acids. In germline, CDR1 is SEHNR, CDR2 FQNEAQ (reference sequence). Trimming pared 5 bases from V and 5 bases from J, leaving 13 bases between. The CDR3 region is CASSDMGPHQPQHF. CDR3 DNA sequence: TGTGCCAGCAGCGACATGGGGCCTCATCAGCCCCAGCATTTT.

The table lists this clonotype with a few counts. This chain uses TRBV12-3 or TRBV12-4 with TRBJ2-7; 7 bases align to TRBD2. Trimming took 4 bases from V and 4 from J; bases not matched to a gene: 7. This CDR3 spans 14 amino acids. For the CDR3, the DNA is TGTGCCAGCAGTTCCCAGGACGGGGGGTACGAGCAGTACTTC. Translating it yields CASSSQDGGYEQYF.

The chain is built from TRBV15 and TRBJ2-5, with D tentatively TRBD2 (6 bases). Germline V gene data show CDR1 as LNHNV and CDR2 as YYDKDF (reference sequence). V lost 9 bases to trimming and J lost 7 bases, with 21 bases between them. The CDR3 totals 14 residues. CDR3 DNA: TGTGCCACAATTACCGGGACTCAAGTGGGGACCCAGTACTTC. The encoded protein is CATITGTQVGTQYF.

As DNA, the CDR3 is TGCAGTGCTAGAGATCTACAAAAGGGGGTGGTGGACACTGAAGCTTTCTTT. Translated, it gives CSARDLQKGVVDTEAFF. This chain joins TRBV20-1 and TRBJ1-1, with D possibly TRBD1 on 6 matching bases. In germline, CDR1 is DFQATT, CDR2 SNEGSKA (reference sequence). The ends were cut back, 0 bases at V and 3 bases at J, with 20 bases in the middle. This CDR3 has 17 amino acids.

The table lists this clonotype with a few counts. The chain employs TRBV6-4 and TRBJ2-1; weak D call: TRBD2 (6 bases). Germline CDR1 is MRHNA and CDR2 is SNTAGT. With 0 bases removed from V and 4 bases from J, the gap between germline ends came to 13 bases. The CDR3 sequence is 16 residues long. CDR3 protein: CASSDSSSGDYNEQFF. For the CDR3, the DNA is TGTGCCAGCAGTGACTCTTCTTCGGGGGATTACAATGAGCAGTTCTTC.

The chain employs TRBV21-1 and TRBJ2-1; the DNA was not used to check the table's D call, TRBD1. TRBV21-1 is flagged as a pseudogene. This CDR3 comprises 16 residues. The CDR3 DNA sequence: TGTGCCAGCAGCGTACGGGGACAGGGGAAAAGCAATGAGCAGTTCTTC. Translation: CASSVRGQGKSNEQFF.

This clonotype was seen a handful of times. The genes are TRBV18 and TRBJ1-2; D remains unclear. Trimming cost V 0 bases and J 6 bases, with 8 bases left between them. The CDR3 has 13 residues. The germline V gene has CDR1 KGHSH and CDR2 LQKENI. Written as DNA, the CDR3 is TGTGCCAGCTCACCACCGGCTGGGGATGGCTACACCTTC. This sequence encodes CASSPPAGDGYTF.

The chain couples TRBV7-2 to TRBJ2-5; 9 bases are shared with TRBD2. The CDR3 consists of 15 residues. Germline lookup yields CDR1 SGHTA and CDR2 FQGNSA. V lost 6 bases, J lost 0 bases, and 5 bases stayed unmatched. The CDR3 spells CASSRKRGDQETQYF. The CDR3 nucleotides are TGTGCCAGCAGTAGGAAGCGGGGGGACCAAGAGACCCAGTACTTC.

The rearrangement uses TRBV10-3 and TRBJ2-5, with TRBD1 as a possible D gene (6 bases). The ends were cut back, 8 bases at V and 1 base at J, with 14 bases in the middle. CDR1 is ENHRY and CDR2 is SYGVKD in the germline V gene. The CDR3 contains 14 residues. This CDR3 is CAIGRGQLQETQYF. The CDR3 DNA sequence: TGTGCCATCGGACGAGGACAGCTCCAAGAGACCCAGTACTTC.

The V call is TRBV11-1, the J call TRBJ1-2; TRBD1 might be the D (5 bases). The CDR3 has 14 residues. Between the trimmed V and J ends, which lost 6 bases and 2 bases, there was a span of 13 bases. The germline CDR1 and CDR2 sequences are SGHAT and FQDESV (reference sequence). CDR3 nucleotide sequence: TGTGCCAGCAGAAGGGGTTCCGGGAACTATGGCTACACCTTC. Residues: CASRRGSGNYGYTF. Full variable domain (missing parts from reference TRBV11-1 and TRBJ1-2): EAEVAQSPRYKITEKSQAVAFWCDPISGHATLYWYRQILGQGPELLVQFQDESVVDDSQLPKDRFSAERLKGVDSTLKIQPAELGDSAMYLCASRRGSGNYGYTFGSGTRLTVV.

This chain joins TRBV6-5 and TRBJ2-5; D might be TRBD1 (5 bases). The V end lost 4 bases, the J end lost 7 bases, and 19 bases lay between the germline ends. Germline V gives CDR1 MNHEY, CDR2 SVGAGI. There are 15 residues in the CDR3. The CDR3 DNA reads as TGTGCCAGCAGTTCCCCCCGGCGTAAAAGGGGGACCCAGTACTTC. Protein product: CASSSPRRKRGTQYF.

The chain combines TRBV25-1 with TRBJ1-5, with D possibly being TRBD1 (6 bases). V gave up 2 bases and J gave up 5 bases, with 10 bases separating them. This CDR3 region has 14 residues. Germline V gene sequence: CDR1 MGHDK, CDR2 SYGVNS. In DNA, the CDR3 is TGTGCCAGCAGTGAAGCGGGGGCTTATCAGCCCCAGCATTTT. It encodes CASSEAGAYQPQHF. Supplemented by reference TRBV25-1 and TRBJ1-5, the full variable domain reads EADIYQTPRYLVIGTGKKITLECSQTMGHDKMYWYQQDPGMELHLIHYSYGVNSTEKGDLSSESTVSRIRTEHFPLTLESARPSHTSQYLCASSEAGAYQPQHFGDGTRLSIL.

This clonotype has more than one count but fewer than ten. This chain links TRBV6-4 with TRBJ2-7, with 7 bases that match TRBD2. TRBJ2-5 matches the DNA end more closely, so the J call is doubtful. Germline assignment: CDR1 MRHNA and CDR2 SNTAGT. The CDR3 totals 16 residues. The CDR3 here is CASSECCGGPLETQYF. CDR3 nucleotide sequence: TGTGCCAGCAGTGAGTGTTGCGGGGGACCCCTCGAGACCCAGTACTTC.

The chain joins TRBV7-8 to TRBJ2-3; TRBD2 is a possible D gene (6 bases). The CDR3 loop spans 16 amino acids. Germline V gene sequence: CDR1 SGHVS, CDR2 FQNEAQ. Trimming removed 4 bases at V and 4 bases at J, with 18 bases between. This CDR3 is CASSSLGTVASDTQYF. DNA of the CDR3: TGTGCCAGCAGCTCCCTGGGGACTGTAGCGTCAGATACGCAGTATTTT.

This clonotype turned up a few times. This chain connects TRBV5-1 to TRBJ2-7, with D possibly being TRBD1 (6 bases). The CDR3 contains 14 residues. Trimming took 3 bases from V and 2 from J, leaving 12 bases between them. Looked up from germline, CDR1 is SGHRS and CDR2 is YFSETQ. The CDR3 DNA reads TGCGCCAGCAGCTATGGACAGAGCGCCTACGAGCAGTACTTC. Its translation is CASSYGQSAYEQYF.

The chain has TRBV28 and TRBJ2-5; TRBD2 matches at 13 bases. Germline V gene sequence: CDR1 MDHEN, CDR2 SYDVKM. CDR3 size: 17 residues. Trimming removed 4 bases from V and 5 bases from J; junction bases left unmatched: 10. CDR3 DNA: TGTGCCAGCAGTTCAGGACTAGCGGGAGTGCCGGAGGAGACCCAGTACTTC. Residues: CASSSGLAGVPEETQYF.

This chain joins TRBV29-1 and TRBJ1-1, with D perhaps TRBD1 (5 bases). V dropped 4 bases and J dropped 4 bases, with 22 bases sitting between them. Germline V gene lookup returns CDR1 SQVTM and CDR2 ANQGSEA. This CDR3 spans 16 amino acids. The CDR3, as DNA: TGCAGCGTTGGGGGTGTGTGGGGGGAACGGGGCACTGAAGCTTTCTTT. It specifies CSVGGVWGERGTEAFF.